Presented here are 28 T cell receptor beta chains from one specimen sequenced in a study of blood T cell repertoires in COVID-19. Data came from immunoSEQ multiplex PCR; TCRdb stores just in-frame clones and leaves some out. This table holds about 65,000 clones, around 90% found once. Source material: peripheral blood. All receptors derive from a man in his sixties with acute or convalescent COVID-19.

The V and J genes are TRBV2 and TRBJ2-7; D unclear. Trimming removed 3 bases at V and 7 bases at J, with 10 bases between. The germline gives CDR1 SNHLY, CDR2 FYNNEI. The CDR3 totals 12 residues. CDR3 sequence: CASSDPLSEQYF. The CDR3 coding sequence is TGTGCCAGCAGTGACCCCTTGAGTGAGCAGTACTTC.

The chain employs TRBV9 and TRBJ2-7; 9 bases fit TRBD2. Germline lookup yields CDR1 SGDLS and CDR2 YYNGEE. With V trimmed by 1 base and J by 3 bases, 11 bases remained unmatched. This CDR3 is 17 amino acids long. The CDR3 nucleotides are TGTGCCAGCAGCGTATACATTTTGACTAGCGGTTACTACGAGCAGTACTTC. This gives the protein CASSVYILTSGYYEQYF.

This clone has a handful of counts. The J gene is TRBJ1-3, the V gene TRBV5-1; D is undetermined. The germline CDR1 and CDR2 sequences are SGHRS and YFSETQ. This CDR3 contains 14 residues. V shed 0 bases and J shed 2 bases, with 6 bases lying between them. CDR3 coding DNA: TGCGCCAGCAGCTTGGACGGGGCTGGAAACACCATATATTTT. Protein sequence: CASSLDGAGNTIYF. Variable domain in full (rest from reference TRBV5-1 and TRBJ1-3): KAGVTQTPRYLIKTRGQQVTLSCSPISGHRSVSWYQQTPGQGLQFLFEYFSETQRNKGNFPGRFSGRQFSNSRSEMNVSTLELGDSALYLCASSLDGAGNTIYFGEGSWLTVV.

Here the CDR3 DNA reads TGTGCCTGGAGTAAGGACACCAATCAGCCCCAGCATTTT. Its protein product is CAWSKDTNQPQHF. The chain employs TRBV30 and TRBJ1-5, with a weak D call TRBD1 (5 bases). V lost 2 bases to trimming and J lost 3 bases, with 8 bases between them. CDR3 length: 13 amino acids. Germline-derived CDR1 and CDR2 are GTSNPN and SVGIG (reference sequence).

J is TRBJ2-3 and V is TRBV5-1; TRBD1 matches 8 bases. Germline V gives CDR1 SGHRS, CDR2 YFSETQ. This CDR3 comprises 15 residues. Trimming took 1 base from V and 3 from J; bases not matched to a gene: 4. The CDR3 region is CASSLMDRATDTQYF. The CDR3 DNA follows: TGCGCCAGCAGCTTGATGGACAGGGCAACAGATACGCAGTATTTT.

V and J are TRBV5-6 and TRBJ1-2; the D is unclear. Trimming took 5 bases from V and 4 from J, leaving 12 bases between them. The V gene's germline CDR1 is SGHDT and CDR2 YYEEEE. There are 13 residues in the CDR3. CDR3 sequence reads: CASSFGESYGYTF. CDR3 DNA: TGTGCCAGCAGTTTCGGGGAGTCCTATGGCTACACCTTC.

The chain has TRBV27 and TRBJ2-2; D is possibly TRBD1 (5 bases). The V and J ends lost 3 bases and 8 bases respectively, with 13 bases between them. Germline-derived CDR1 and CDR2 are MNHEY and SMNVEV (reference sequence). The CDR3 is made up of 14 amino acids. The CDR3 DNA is TGTGCCAGCAGTTTTCAGGTCCAGGGAGGGGAGCTGTTTTTT. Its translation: CASSFQVQGGELFF.

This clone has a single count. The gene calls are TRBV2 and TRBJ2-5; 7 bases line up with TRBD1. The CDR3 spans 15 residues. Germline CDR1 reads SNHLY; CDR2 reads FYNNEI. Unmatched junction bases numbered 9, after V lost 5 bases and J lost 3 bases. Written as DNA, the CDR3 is TGTGCCAGCAGTCCCACGGGACAGATCGAAGAGACCCAGTACTTC. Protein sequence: CASSPTGQIEETQYF. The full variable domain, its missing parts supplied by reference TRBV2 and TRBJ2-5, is EPEVTQTPSHQVTQMGQEVILRCVPISNHLYFYWYRQILGQKVEFLVSFYNNEISEKSEIFDDQFSVERPDGSNFTLKIRSTKLEDSAMYFCASSPTGQIEETQYFGPGTRLLVL.

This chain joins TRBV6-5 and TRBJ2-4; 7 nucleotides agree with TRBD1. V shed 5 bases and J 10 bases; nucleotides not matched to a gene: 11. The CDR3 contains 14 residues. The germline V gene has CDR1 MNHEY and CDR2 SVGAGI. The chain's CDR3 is CASSLLGTEGIQYF. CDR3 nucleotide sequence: TGTGCCAGCAGTCTCCTGGGGACAGAAGGAATTCAGTACTTC.

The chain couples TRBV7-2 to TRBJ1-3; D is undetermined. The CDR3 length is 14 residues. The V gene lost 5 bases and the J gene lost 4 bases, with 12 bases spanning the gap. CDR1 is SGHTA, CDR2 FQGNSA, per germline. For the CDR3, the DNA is TGTGCCAGCAGCCCCGAGGTTATAGGAAACACCATATATTTT. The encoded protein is CASSPEVIGNTIYF. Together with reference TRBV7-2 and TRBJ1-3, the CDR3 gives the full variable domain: GAGVSQSPSNKVTEKGKDVELRCDPISGHTALYWYRQSLGQGLEFLIYFQGNSAPDKSGLPSDRFSAERTGGSVSTLTIQRTQQEDSAVYLCASSPEVIGNTIYFGEGSWLTVV.

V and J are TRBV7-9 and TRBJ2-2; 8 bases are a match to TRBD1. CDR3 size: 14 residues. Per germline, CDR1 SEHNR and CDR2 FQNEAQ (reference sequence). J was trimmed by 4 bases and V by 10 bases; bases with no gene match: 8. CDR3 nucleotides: TGTGCCAACCCTGGACAGGGCGCCACCGGGGAGCTGTTTTTT. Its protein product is CANPGQGATGELFF.

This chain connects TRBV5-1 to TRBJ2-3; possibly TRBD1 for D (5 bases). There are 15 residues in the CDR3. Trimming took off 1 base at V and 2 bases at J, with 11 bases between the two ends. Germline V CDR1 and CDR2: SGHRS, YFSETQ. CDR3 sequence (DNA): TGCGCCAGCAGCTTGACAGGACCTCCCACAGATACGCAGTATTTT. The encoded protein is CASSLTGPPTDTQYF.

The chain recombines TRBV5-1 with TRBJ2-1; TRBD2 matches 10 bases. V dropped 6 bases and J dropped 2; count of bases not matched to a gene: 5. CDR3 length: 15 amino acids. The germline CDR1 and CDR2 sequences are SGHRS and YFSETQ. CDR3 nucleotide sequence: TGCGCCAGCAAGACTAGCGGGCTGACCTACAATGAGCAGTTCTTC. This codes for CASKTSGLTYNEQFF.

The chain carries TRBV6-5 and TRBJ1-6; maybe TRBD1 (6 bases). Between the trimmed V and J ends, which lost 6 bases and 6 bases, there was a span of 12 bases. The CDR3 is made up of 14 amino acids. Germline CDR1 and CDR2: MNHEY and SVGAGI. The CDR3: CASRGGTTNSPLHF. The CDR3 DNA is TGTGCCAGCAGGGGGGGGACAACTAATTCACCCCTCCACTTT.

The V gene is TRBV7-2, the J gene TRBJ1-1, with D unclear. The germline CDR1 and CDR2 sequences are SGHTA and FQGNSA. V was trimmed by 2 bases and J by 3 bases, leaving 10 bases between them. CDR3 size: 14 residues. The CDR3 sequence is CASSLTPRDTEAFF. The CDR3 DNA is TGTGCCAGCAGCTTAACTCCCCGGGACACTGAAGCTTTCTTT. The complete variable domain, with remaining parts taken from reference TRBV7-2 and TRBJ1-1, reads GAGVSQSPSNKVTEKGKDVELRCDPISGHTALYWYRQSLGQGLEFLIYFQGNSAPDKSGLPSDRFSAERTGGSVSTLTIQRTQQEDSAVYLCASSLTPRDTEAFFGQGTRLTVV.

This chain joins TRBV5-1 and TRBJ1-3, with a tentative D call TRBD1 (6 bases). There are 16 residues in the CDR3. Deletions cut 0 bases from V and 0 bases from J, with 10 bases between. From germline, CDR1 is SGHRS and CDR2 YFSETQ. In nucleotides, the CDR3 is TGCGCCAGCAGCTTGGCGCGACAGGCCTCTGGAAACACCATATATTTT. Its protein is CASSLARQASGNTIYF.

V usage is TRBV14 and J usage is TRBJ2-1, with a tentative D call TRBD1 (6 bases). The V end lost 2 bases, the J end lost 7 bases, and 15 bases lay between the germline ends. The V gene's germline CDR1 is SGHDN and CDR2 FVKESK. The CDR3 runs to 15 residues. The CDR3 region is CASSQPQQGWNEQFF. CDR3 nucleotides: TGTGCCAGCAGCCAACCCCAACAGGGCTGGAATGAGCAGTTCTTC.

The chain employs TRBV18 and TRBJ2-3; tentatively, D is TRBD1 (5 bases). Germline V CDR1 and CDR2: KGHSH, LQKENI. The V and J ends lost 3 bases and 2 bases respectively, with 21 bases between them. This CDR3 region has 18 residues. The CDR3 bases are TGTGCCAGCTCACCTCGCTCCCCGAGACAGAGCAACACAGATACGCAGTATTTT. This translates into CASSPRSPRQSNTDTQYF.

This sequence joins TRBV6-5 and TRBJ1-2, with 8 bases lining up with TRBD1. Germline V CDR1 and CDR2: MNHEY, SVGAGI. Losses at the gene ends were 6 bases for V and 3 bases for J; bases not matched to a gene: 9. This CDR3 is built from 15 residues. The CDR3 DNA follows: TGTGCCAGCAGCCGTGACAGGGGTGGTGACTATGGCTACACCTTC. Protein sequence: CASSRDRGGDYGYTF.

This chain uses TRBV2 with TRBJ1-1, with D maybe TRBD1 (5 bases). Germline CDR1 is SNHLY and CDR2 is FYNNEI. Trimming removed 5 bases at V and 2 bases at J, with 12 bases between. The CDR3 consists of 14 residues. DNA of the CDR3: TGTGCCAGCAGTCCCCAGGGTAGAAACACTGAAGCTTTCTTT. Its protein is CASSPQGRNTEAFF.

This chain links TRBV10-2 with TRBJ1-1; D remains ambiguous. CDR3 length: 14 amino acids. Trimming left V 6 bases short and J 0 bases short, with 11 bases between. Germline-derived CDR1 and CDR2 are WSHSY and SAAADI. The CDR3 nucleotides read TGCGCCAGCAGGAATAGCTACATGAACACTGAAGCTTTCTTT. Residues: CASRNSYMNTEAFF.

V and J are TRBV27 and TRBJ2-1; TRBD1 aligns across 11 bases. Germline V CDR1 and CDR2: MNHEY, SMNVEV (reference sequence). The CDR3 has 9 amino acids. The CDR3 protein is CAVGQGEFF. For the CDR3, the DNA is TGTGCAGTGGGACAGGGGGAGTTCTTC.

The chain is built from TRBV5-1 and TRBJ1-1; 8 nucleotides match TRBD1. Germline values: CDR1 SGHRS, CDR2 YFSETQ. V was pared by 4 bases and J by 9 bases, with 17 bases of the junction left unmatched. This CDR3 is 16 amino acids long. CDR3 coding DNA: TGCGCCAGCAGCCGGGAGTTATCGACAGGGGTTCGCAAAGCTTTCTTT. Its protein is CASSRELSTGVRKAFF.

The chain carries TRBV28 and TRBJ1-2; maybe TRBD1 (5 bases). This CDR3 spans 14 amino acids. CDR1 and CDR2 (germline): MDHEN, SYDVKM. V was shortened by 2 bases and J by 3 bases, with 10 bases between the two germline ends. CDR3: CASSLPDRHYGYTF. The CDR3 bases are TGTGCCAGCAGTTTACCCGACAGACACTATGGCTACACCTTC.

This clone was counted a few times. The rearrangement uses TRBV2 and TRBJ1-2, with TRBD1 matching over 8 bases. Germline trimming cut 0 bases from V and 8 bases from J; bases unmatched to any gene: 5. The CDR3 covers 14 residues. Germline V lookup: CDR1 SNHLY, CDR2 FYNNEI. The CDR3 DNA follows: TGTGCCAGCAGTGAAGCGCCAGGGGGCTGGGGCTACACCTTC. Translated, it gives CASSEAPGGWGYTF. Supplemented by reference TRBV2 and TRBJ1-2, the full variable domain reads EPEVTQTPSHQVTQMGQEVILRCVPISNHLYFYWYRQILGQKVEFLVSFYNNEISEKSEIFDDQFSVERPDGSNFTLKIRSTKLEDSAMYFCASSEAPGGWGYTFGSGTRLTVV.

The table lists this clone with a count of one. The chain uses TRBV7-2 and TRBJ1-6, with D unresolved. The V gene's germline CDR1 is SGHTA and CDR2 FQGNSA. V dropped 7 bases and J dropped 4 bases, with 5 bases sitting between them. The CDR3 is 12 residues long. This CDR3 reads CASTGYNSPLHF. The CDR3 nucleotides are TGTGCCAGCACGGGTTATAATTCACCCCTCCACTTT. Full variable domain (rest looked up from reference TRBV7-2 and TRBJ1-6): GAGVSQSPSNKVTEKGKDVELRCDPISGHTALYWYRQSLGQGLEFLIYFQGNSAPDKSGLPSDRFSAERTGGSVSTLTIQRTQQEDSAVYLCASTGYNSPLHFGNGTRLTVT.

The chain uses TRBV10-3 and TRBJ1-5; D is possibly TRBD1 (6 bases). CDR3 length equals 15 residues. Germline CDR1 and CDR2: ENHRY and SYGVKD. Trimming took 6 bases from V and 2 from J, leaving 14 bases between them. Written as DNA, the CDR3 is TGTGCCATCAGCGACTCAGGGGTCCGCAATCAGCCCCAGCATTTT. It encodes CAISDSGVRNQPQHF.

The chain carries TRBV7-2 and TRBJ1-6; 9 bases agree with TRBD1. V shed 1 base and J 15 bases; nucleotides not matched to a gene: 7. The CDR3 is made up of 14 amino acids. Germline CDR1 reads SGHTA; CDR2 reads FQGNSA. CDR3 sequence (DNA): TGTGCCAGCAGCTTAGTACAGGGGGCGCAGAACCTCCACTTT. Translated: CASSLVQGAQNLHF. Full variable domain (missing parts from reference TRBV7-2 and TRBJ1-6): GAGVSQSPSNKVTEKGKDVELRCDPISGHTALYWYRQSLGQGLEFLIYFQGNSAPDKSGLPSDRFSAERTGGSVSTLTIQRTQQEDSAVYLCASSLVQGAQNLHFGNGTRLTVT.